The 2 T cell receptor beta chains reported below all come from one sample, sequenced in a study of STAT5B mutations in CD4+ large granular lymphocyte leukemia. Using immunoSEQ multiplex PCR, the repertoire was profiled, and TCRdb retains in-frame clones only, with some absent. The table lists approximately 8,400 clones, nearly 90% of them singletons, with approximately 49% in the top ten. The sequencing input was PBMCs. These receptors were taken from a woman in her 70s with CD4+ T-cell large granular lymphocyte leukemia.

CDR3: CASRYGPAVGSPLHF. Here the CDR3 DNA reads TGTGCCAGCAGGTACGGCCCAGCGGTCGGTTCACCCCTCCACTTT. The chain combines TRBV6-1 with TRBJ1-6; D call uncertain. Germline CDR1 reads MNHNS; CDR2 reads SASEGT. The length of the CDR3 is 15 residues. V was shortened by 6 bases and J by 9 bases, with 18 bases between the two germline ends.

J is TRBJ1-6 and V is TRBV7-2; 10 nucleotides align to TRBD1. The germline V gene encodes CDR1 SGHTA and CDR2 FQGNSA. This CDR3 is 16 amino acids long. The ends lost 2 bases at V and 10 bases at J; junction bases unmatched: 8. The CDR3 protein is CASSLWDRGLGSPLHF. Written as DNA, the CDR3 is TGTGCCAGCAGCTTATGGGACAGGGGCCTCGGCTCACCCCTCCACTTT.